The rows below give T cell receptor beta chains drawn from one sample of a study of cytomegalovirus exposure and HLA in healthy donors. TCRdb keeps only in-frame clones here, not all; method: immunoSEQ multiplex PCR. The data hold about 160,000 clones, with just under 80% observed a single time. Sequencing input: PBMCs. The receptors shown here come from a woman aged 45 to 65 in good health and CMV-seronegative. Each CDR3 is given with its conserved first and last residue. The D gene is left open where the match is weak. Rows give clone size only sometimes, using once, few, many, or a class for an expanded clone.

size	D	J	V	CDR3	DNA
NA	TRBD2	TRBJ2-2	TRBV18	CASSPKTSGSNTGELFF	TGTGCCAGCTCACCAAAGACTAGCGGATCGAACACCGGGGAGCTGTTTTTT
NA	TRBD2	TRBJ2-6	TRBV4-3	CASSQEGLAVSGANVLTF	TGCGCCAGCAGCCAAGAAGGACTAGCGGTCTCTGGGGCCAACGTCCTGACTTTC
NA	TRBD2	TRBJ2-1	TRBV4-3	CASSQEAGLNNEQFF	TGCGCCAGCAGCCAAGAAGCGGGGCTAAACAATGAGCAGTTCTTC
NA	TRBD2	TRBJ2-3	TRBV7-6	CASSTGLVGDTQYF	TGTGCCAGCAGCACCGGACTAGTGGGGGATACGCAGTATTTT
NA	NA	TRBJ2-7	TRBV6-6	CASSYSGPYEQYF	TGTGCCAGCAGTTACTCGGGCCCCTACGAGCAGTACTTC
NA	NA	TRBJ1-1	TRBV6-5	CASGEGHTEAFF	TGTGCCAGCGGCGAGGGTCACACTGAAGCTTTCTTT
once	TRBD2	TRBJ2-3	TRBV5-1	CASSYGTTYTDTQYF	TGCGCCAGCAGCTACGGGACTACCTACACAGATACGCAGTATTTT
NA	TRBD1	TRBJ2-4	TRBV19	CASSRSTGGPKNIQYF	TGTGCCAGTAGTAGGAGCACAGGGGGCCCCAAAAACATTCAGTACTTC
NA	TRBD2	TRBJ2-7	TRBV9	CASSPGLVDEQYF	TGTGCCAGCAGCCCTGGACTAGTCGACGAGCAGTACTTC
once	NA	TRBJ2-1	TRBV4-3	CASSQLPNFQGSEQFF	TGCGCCAGCAGCCAACTCCCGAATTTTCAGGGGAGTGAGCAGTTCTTC
NA	NA	TRBJ1-1	TRBV9	CASNPRGNTEAFF	TGTGCCAGCAACCCCAGGGGCAACACTGAAGCTTTCTTT
NA	NA	TRBJ2-7	TRBV7-2	CACAPTVSSYEQYF	TGTGCCTGCGCCCCCACAGTGAGCTCCTACGAGCAGTACTTC
NA	TRBD1	TRBJ2-7	TRBV7-9	CSSLRQGTYEQYF	TGTTCCAGCCTGCGACAGGGAACCTACGAGCAGTACTTC
few	NA	TRBJ2-7	TRBV21-1	CASSLRPRGYYEQYF	TGTGCCAGCTCCCTCCGTCCAAGGGGCTACTACGAGCAGTACTTC
NA	NA	TRBJ1-1	TRBV7-2	CASSPGQWVPEAFF	TGTGCCAGCAGCCCCGGACAGTGGGTCCCTGAAGCTTTCTTT
once	NA	TRBJ2-1	TRBV6-6	CASQILYNEQFF	TGTGCCAGCCAAATACTTTACAATGAGCAGTTCTTC
NA	TRBD1	TRBJ1-3	TRBV7-2	CASSWGTGSSGNTIYF	TGTGCCAGCAGCTGGGGGACAGGGAGCTCTGGAAACACCATATATTTT
few	NA	TRBJ1-2	TRBV7-2	CASSLVAFGTNYGYTF	TGTGCCAGCAGCTTAGTTGCATTCGGTACTAACTATGGCTACACCTTC
NA	TRBD1	TRBJ2-1	TRBV7-2	CASSTTGGGYNEQFF	TGTGCCAGCAGCACGACAGGGGGTGGTTACAATGAGCAGTTCTTC
NA	TRBD1	TRBJ1-2	TRBV28	CASSSPETGVNYGYTF	TGTGCCAGCAGTAGCCCGGAGACAGGGGTCAACTATGGCTACACCTTC
NA	NA	TRBJ1-1	TRBV19	CASSIAGSRLESTEAFF	TGCGCCAGTAGCATAGCAGGCAGCCGGCTTGAATCCACTGAAGCTTTCTTT
NA	NA	TRBJ1-6	TRBV4-3	CASSQVGGANSPLHF	TGCGCCAGCAGCCAAGTTGGAGGAGCTAATTCACCCCTCCACTTT
NA	TRBD1	TRBJ2-7	TRBV4-2	CASSQPGTGVREQYF	TGTGCCAGCAGCCAACCGGGGACAGGGGTCCGCGAGCAGTACTTC
NA	NA	TRBJ1-5	TRBV9	CASSVEGGYNQPQHF	TGTGCCAGCAGCGTAGAAGGCGGTTACAATCAGCCCCAGCATTTT
NA	NA	TRBJ2-7	TRBV10-3	CAISEGRNSFWEQYF	TGTGCCATCAGTGAAGGCAGGAACTCCTTTTGGGAGCAGTACTTC
NA	TRBD2	TRBJ2-1	TRBV27	CASSYEKLAGPYNEQFF	TGTGCCAGCAGTTACGAGAAATTAGCGGGTCCGTACAATGAGCAGTTCTTC
few	TRBD2	TRBJ2-5	TRBV7-9	CASSFSGGALETQYF	TGTGCCAGCAGCTTCTCCGGGGGGGCGTTGGAGACCCAGTACTTC
NA	TRBD2	TRBJ2-5	TRBV29-1	CSVELTSGAKTQYF	TGCAGCGTTGAACTGACTAGCGGGGCAAAGACCCAGTACTTC
NA	NA	TRBJ2-1	TRBV28	CASSRAGDTYNEQFF	TGTGCCAGCAGCCGAGCGGGTGATACCTACAATGAGCAGTTCTTC
NA	NA	TRBJ2-2	TRBV6-1	CASRRQDLNTGELFF	TGTGCCAGCAGAAGACAGGACCTAAACACCGGGGAGCTGTTTTTT
once	NA	TRBJ1-1	TRBV6-5	CASSRGPNTEAFF	TGTGCCAGCTCTCGAGGCCCGAACACTGAAGCTTTCTTT
NA	TRBD1	TRBJ2-5	TRBV5-6	CASSMDRGETQYF	TGTGCCAGCAGCATGGACAGGGGAGAGACCCAGTACTTC
NA	TRBD1	TRBJ2-3	TRBV5-1	CASHRGNLADTQYF	TGCGCCAGCCACAGGGGTAATCTCGCAGATACGCAGTATTTT
NA	NA	TRBJ2-4	TRBV18	CASSPYQGIEAKNIQYF	TGTGCCAGCTCACCATATCAGGGGATAGAAGCCAAAAACATTCAGTACTTC
few	TRBD2	TRBJ2-5	TRBV4-2	CASSHLAGGVETQYF	TGTGCCAGCAGCCATTTAGCGGGGGGGGTAGAGACCCAGTACTTC
NA	TRBD1	TRBJ1-3	TRBV7-9	CASSLYLDRLSSGNTIYF	TGTGCCAGCAGCTTATACCTGGACAGGTTGAGCTCTGGAAACACCATATATTTT
NA	TRBD1	TRBJ2-7	TRBV6-5	CASSQGQGAGYEQYF	TGTGCCAGCAGTCAGGGACAGGGGGCTGGCTACGAGCAGTACTTC
NA	NA	TRBJ2-7	TRBV28	CASSLAGLGVYEQYF	TGTGCCAGCAGTTTGGCGGGACTCGGCGTTTACGAGCAGTACTTC
NA	TRBD1	TRBJ2-3	TRBV7-6	CASSLVTGGTDTQYF	TGTGCCAGCAGCTTAGTAACAGGGGGTACAGATACGCAGTATTTT
NA	TRBD1	TRBJ1-2	TRBV28	CASSSGQISVGTF	TGTGCCAGCAGTTCGGGACAGATCTCGGTGGGCACCTTC
once	NA	TRBJ2-5	TRBV6-5	CASSADREETQYF	TGTGCCAGCAGTGCCGACAGAGAGGAGACCCAGTACTTC
NA	TRBD1	TRBJ1-2	TRBV5-6	CASSLGTGRSYGYTF	TGTGCCAGCAGCTTAGGGACAGGCCGCTCCTATGGCTACACCTTC
NA	NA	TRBJ1-4	TRBV9	CASSVAAGSEKLFF	TGTGCCAGCAGCGTAGCGGCCGGGAGTGAAAAACTGTTTTTT
NA	NA	TRBJ1-1	TRBV5-1	CASSLVGGHANEAFF	TGCGCCAGCAGCTTGGTTGGGGGCCATGCTAATGAAGCTTTCTTT
NA	NA	TRBJ2-7	TRBV30	CAWTRASSYEQYF	TGTGCCTGGACGAGGGCCTCGTCCTACGAGCAGTACTTC
NA	NA	TRBJ2-3	TRBV27	CASRAQGGDTQYF	TGTGCCAGCAGGGCCCAAGGGGGAGATACGCAGTATTTT
once	TRBD2	TRBJ2-3	TRBV7-2	CASSLETSGTDTQYF	TGTGCCAGCAGCCTAGAGACTAGCGGGACAGATACGCAGTATTTT
NA	TRBD1	TRBJ2-6	TRBV5-4	CASTRTGINSGANVLTF	TGTGCCAGCACCCGGACAGGGATTAACTCTGGGGCCAACGTCCTGACTTTC
NA	NA	TRBJ1-3	TRBV28	CASSLAEGGNTIYF	TGTGCCAGCAGTTTAGCGGAGGGTGGAAACACCATATATTTT
NA	NA	TRBJ1-1	TRBV15	CATSSERSTEAFF	TGTGCCACCAGCAGTGAGAGAAGTACTGAAGCTTTCTTT
NA	NA	TRBJ2-7	TRBV7-9	CSSSHTIYEQYF	TGTTCCAGCAGCCACACTATCTACGAGCAGTACTTC
NA	TRBD1	TRBJ2-7	TRBV4-1	CASSQFGTGPYEQYF	TGCGCCAGCAGCCAGTTCGGGACAGGGCCATACGAGCAGTACTTC
few	NA	TRBJ2-7	TRBV30	CAWSDNYEQYF	TGTGCCTGGAGTGACAATTACGAGCAGTACTTC
NA	NA	TRBJ2-7	TRBV7-9	CASSLVPGGGQYF	TGTGCCAGCAGCTTAGTTCCGGGGGGCGGGCAGTACTTC
NA	TRBD1	TRBJ2-7	TRBV11-2	CASSLLQGAPYEQYF	TGTGCCAGCAGCTTGTTACAGGGGGCCCCCTACGAGCAGTACTTC
NA	NA	TRBJ2-2	TRBV28	CASGDLRGAWGELFF	TGTGCCAGCGGGGACCTACGGGGGGCCTGGGGGGAGCTGTTTTTT
NA	TRBD1	TRBJ2-5	TRBV18	CASSQALAGGQETQYF	TGTGCCAGCTCACAAGCCCTGGCAGGGGGACAAGAGACCCAGTACTTC
NA	TRBD1	TRBJ2-3	TRBV7-6	CASSPRQGYADTQYF	TGTGCCAGCAGCCCCCGACAGGGGTATGCAGATACGCAGTATTTT
NA	TRBD1	TRBJ2-7	TRBV18	CASSPRQGNSYEQYF	TGTGCCAGCTCACCGCGACAGGGTAACTCCTACGAGCAGTACTTC
NA	TRBD1	TRBJ2-7	TRBV28	CASSTTGQGSYEQYF	TGTGCCAGCAGCACAACGGGACAGGGTTCCTACGAGCAGTACTTC